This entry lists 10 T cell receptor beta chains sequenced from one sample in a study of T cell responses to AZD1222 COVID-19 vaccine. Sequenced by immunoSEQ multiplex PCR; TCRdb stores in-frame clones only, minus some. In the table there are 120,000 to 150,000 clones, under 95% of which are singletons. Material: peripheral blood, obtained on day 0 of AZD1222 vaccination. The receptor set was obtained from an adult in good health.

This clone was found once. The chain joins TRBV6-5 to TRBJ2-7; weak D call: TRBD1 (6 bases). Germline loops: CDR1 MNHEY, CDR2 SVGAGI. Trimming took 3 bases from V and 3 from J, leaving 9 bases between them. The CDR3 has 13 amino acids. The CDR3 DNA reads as TGTGCCAGCAGTTATGGGGGCAGCTACGAGCAGTACTTC. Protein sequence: CASSYGGSYEQYF.

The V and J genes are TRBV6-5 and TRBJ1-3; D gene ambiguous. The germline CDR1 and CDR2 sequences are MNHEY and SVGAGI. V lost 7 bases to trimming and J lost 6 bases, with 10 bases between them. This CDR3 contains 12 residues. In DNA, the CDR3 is TGTGCCAGCAAAGGACCTGTAAACACCATATATTTT. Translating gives CASKGPVNTIYF.

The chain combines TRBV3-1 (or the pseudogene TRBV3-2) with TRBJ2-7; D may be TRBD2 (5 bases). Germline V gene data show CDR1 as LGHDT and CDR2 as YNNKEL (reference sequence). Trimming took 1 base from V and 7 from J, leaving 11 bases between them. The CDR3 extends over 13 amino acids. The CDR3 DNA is TGTGCCAGCAGCCAAGTGCGGGCCGGGGAGCAGTACTTC. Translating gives CASSQVRAGEQYF.

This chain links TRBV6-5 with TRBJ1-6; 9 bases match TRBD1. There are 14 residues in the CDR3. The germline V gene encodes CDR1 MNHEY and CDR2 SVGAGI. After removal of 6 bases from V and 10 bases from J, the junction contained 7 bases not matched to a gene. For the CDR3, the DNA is TGTGCCAGCAGATGGGACAGGGTAGGGTCACCCCTCCACTTT. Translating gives CASRWDRVGSPLHF.

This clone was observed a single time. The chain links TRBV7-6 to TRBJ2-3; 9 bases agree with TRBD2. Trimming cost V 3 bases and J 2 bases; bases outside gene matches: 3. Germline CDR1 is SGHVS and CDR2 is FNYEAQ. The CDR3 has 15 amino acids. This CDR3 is CASSFLAGITDTQYF. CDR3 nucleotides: TGTGCCAGCAGCTTTCTAGCGGGGATCACAGATACGCAGTATTTT.

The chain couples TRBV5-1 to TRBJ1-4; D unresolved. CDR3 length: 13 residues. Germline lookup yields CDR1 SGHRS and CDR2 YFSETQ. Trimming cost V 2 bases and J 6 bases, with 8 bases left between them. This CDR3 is CASSFNTDEKLFF. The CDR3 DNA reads TGCGCCAGCAGCTTCAATACAGATGAAAAACTGTTTTTT.

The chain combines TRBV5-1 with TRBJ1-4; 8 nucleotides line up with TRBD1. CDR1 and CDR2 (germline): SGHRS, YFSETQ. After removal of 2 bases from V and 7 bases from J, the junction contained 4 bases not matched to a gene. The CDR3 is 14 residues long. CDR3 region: CASSFGGQAEKLFF. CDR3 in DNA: TGCGCCAGCAGCTTTGGGGGACAGGCTGAAAAACTGTTTTTT.

As DNA, the CDR3 is TGTGCCAGCAGTGGGGAGGAGACCCAGTACTTC. Protein: CASSGEETQYF. This chain joins TRBV2 and TRBJ2-5; D is possibly TRBD2 (5 bases). This CDR3 spans 11 amino acids. V shed 4 bases and J shed 5 bases, with 5 bases lying between them. Germline assignment: CDR1 SNHLY and CDR2 FYNNEI.

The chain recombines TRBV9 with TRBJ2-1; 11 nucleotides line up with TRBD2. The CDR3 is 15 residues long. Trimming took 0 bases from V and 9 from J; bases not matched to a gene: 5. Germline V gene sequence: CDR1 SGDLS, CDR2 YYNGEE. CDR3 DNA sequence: TGTGCCAGCAGCGTAGTAGCTAGCGGGAGGAGTGAGCAGTTCTTC. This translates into CASSVVASGRSEQFF.

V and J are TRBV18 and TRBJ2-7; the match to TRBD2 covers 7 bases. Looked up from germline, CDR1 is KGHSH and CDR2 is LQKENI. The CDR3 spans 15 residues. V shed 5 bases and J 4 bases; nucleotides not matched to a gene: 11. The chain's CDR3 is CASSGASGFGYEQYF. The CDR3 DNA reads TGTGCCAGCTCAGGGGCTAGCGGTTTCGGATACGAGCAGTACTTC.